The clone carrying this TCR beta chain was found a few times. This sample was taken from a study of technical replicates of blood from four donors. Repertoires were generated with immunoSEQ multiplex PCR, while TCRdb's copy carries only in-frame clones and drops some. The data show tens of thousands of clones, around 92% seen once. V gave up 5 bases and J gave up 5 bases; unmatched junction bases: 9. The CDR3 loop spans 14 amino acids. CDR1 is MDHEN and CDR2 is SYDVKM in the germline V gene. This receptor was identified in a human donor in good health. Input material: T cells isolated from PBMCs. The chain uses TRBV28 and TRBJ2-7, with 7 bases matching TRBD2. CDR3 protein: CASSPPLAVDEQYF. CDR3 bases: TGTGCCAGCAGTCCGCCCCTAGCGGTCGACGAGCAGTACTTC.